Described below is a single T cell receptor beta chain sequence and its context. The V gene's germline CDR1 is SGHRS and CDR2 YFSETQ. The CDR3 is 14 residues long. V gave up 0 bases and J gave up 0 bases, with 6 bases separating them. This entry comes from a study of blood T cell repertoires in COVID-19. For the study at large: Samples of COVID-19 (acute and convalescent) were obtained from the United States, Italy and Spain. In each case, the material was cDNA or gDNA derived from T cells, B-cell-depleted T cells, or PBMCs.

As originally analysed: Estimation of nucleated cell counts relied on the amplification of reference gene primers. The repertoire was sequenced with immunoSEQ multiplex PCR; TCRdb's copy has only in-frame clones and lacks some. V and J calls and clone size are as listed in that table; D and trimming were resolved from the DNA. The table lists around 360,000 clones, roughly nine tenths of them singletons, with under 3% in the top ten. Recovered Cohort 3 donors showed two negative PCRs, clearance, or symptom resolution. The material sequenced was PBMCs or T cells enriched from blood (not recorded which). The sequence came from a woman in her twenties or thirties who had recovered from COVID-19. J is TRBJ1-1 and V is TRBV5-1, with D unresolved. CDR3 nucleotides: TGCGCCAGCAGCTTGGAACGGTTGAACACTGAAGCTTTCTTT. Residues: CASSLERLNTEAFF.